Each of the 17 T cell receptor beta chains below was sequenced from the same sample in a study of T cell repertoires in cytomegalovirus infection. What these receptors recognize is not known. TCRdb re-called the reads with MiXCR, one entry per CDR3 protein. The repertoire holds about 770,000 distinct CDR3 sequences, almost 30% seen once, with roughly 13% in the top ten. This specimen was cultured CD8+ T cells from PBMCs, taken from culture after CMV antigen stimulation. The receptor source for this set is a human donor in good health (CMV status not recorded). Some clones in this sample may be carry-over from other donors' samples.

The chain couples TRBV6-4 to TRBJ1-2; D gene ambiguous. Between the trimmed V and J ends, which lost 7 bases and 4 bases, there was a span of 16 bases. The V gene's germline CDR1 is MRHNA and CDR2 SNTAGT. The CDR3 length is 14 residues. The CDR3 DNA sequence: TGTGCCAGCACCCCAGTTCTAGGGAGCTATGGCTACACCTTC. This encodes CASTPVLGSYGYTF.

This clonotype has more than one count but fewer than ten. The chain has TRBV13 and TRBJ1-2; D is possibly TRBD1 (5 bases). Germline assignment: CDR1 PRHDT and CDR2 FYEKMQ (reference sequence). This CDR3 comprises 13 residues. Trimming left V 5 bases short and J 8 bases short, with 15 bases between. CDR3 amino acids: CASSNQGRRGYTF. The CDR3, as DNA: TGTGCCAGCAGCAACCAGGGCCGTCGGGGCTACACCTTC.

This clonotype was seen ten or more times. The rearrangement links TRBV28 to TRBJ1-2; D is uncertain. This CDR3 contains 11 residues. Trimming shortened V by 1 base and J by 5 bases, and 2 bases separated the two germline ends. The V gene's germline CDR1 is MDHEN and CDR2 SYDVKM. The CDR3 sequence: CASSLFYGYTF. The CDR3 DNA reads TGTGCCAGCAGTTTATTTTATGGCTACACCTTC.

This clonotype was seen once. The V gene is TRBV2, the J gene TRBJ1-2, with unresolved D. Trimming removed 5 bases from V and 0 bases from J, with 25 bases in between. The CDR3 is 19 amino acids. Germline CDR1 reads SNHLY; CDR2 reads FYNNEI. The CDR3 nucleotides are TGTGCCAGCAGTACCCGGATAGGCAGCGAACGACAAACTAACTATGGCTACACCTTC. It translates to CASSTRIGSERQTNYGYTF. The complete variable domain, with remaining parts taken from reference TRBV2 and TRBJ1-2, reads EPEVTQTPSHQVTQMGQEVILRCVPISNHLYFYWYRQILGQKVEFLVSFYNNEISEKSEIFDDQFSVERPDGSNFTLKIRSTKLEDSAMYFCASSTRIGSERQTNYGYTFGSGTRLTVV.

Points on this clonotype: A much larger clone lies a single base off, so this may be a read error. This rearrangement joins TRBV7-2 to TRBJ2-1, with 7 positions matching TRBD2. Per the germline V gene, CDR1 is SGHTA and CDR2 is FQGNSA. The CDR3 length is 14 residues. The junction had 9 bases not matched to a gene; V was cut back by 7 bases and J by 6 bases. Written as DNA, the CDR3 is TGTGCCAGCACCCGGGAGCGGGGCCGCAATGAGCAGTTCTTC. This codes for CASTRERGRNEQFF.

V and J are TRBV27 and TRBJ2-7; no reliable D call. Trimming shortened V by 6 bases and J by 2 bases, and 14 bases separated the two germline ends. This CDR3 spans 14 amino acids. Germline V CDR1 and CDR2: MNHEY, SMNVEV (reference sequence). CDR3 loop: CASSNTSPTYEQYF. CDR3 DNA: TGTGCCAGCAGCAACACTTCTCCCACCTACGAGCAGTACTTC.

CDR3 nucleotides: TGTGCCAGCAGCTTGGGACAGGGCTTTCATGGCTACACCTTC. Translating it yields CASSLGQGFHGYTF. The J gene is TRBJ1-2, the V gene TRBV7-9, with TRBD1 matching 9 bases. The CDR3 spans 14 residues. Germline V gene data show CDR1 as SEHNR and CDR2 as FQNEAQ (reference sequence). With V trimmed by 3 bases and J by 6 bases, 5 bases remained unmatched.

This clonotype showed up just once. V gene TRBV5-4 combines with J gene TRBJ1-1; 7 nucleotides line up with TRBD1. The germline CDR1 and CDR2 sequences are SGHNT and YYREEE (reference sequence). The trim removed 1 base at V and 13 bases at J, leaving 16 bases unmatched. This CDR3 has 15 residues. CDR3: CASSLYGDRASKGFF. CDR3 bases: TGTGCCAGCAGCTTGTATGGAGACAGGGCCTCCAAGGGTTTCTTT.

The chain is built from TRBV19 and TRBJ2-1; TRBD2 is a possible D gene (6 bases). With 5 bases removed from V and 2 bases from J, the gap between germline ends came to 22 bases. The CDR3 spans 18 residues. The germline gives CDR1 LNHDA, CDR2 SQIVND (reference sequence). The CDR3 loop is CASSPTSGGIEPYNEQFF. CDR3 DNA sequence: TGTGCCAGTAGTCCCACCAGCGGAGGGATTGAACCCTACAATGAGCAGTTCTTC. The full variable domain, its missing parts supplied by reference TRBV19 and TRBJ2-1, is DGGITQSPKYLFRKEGQNVTLSCEQNLNHDAMYWYRQDPGQGLRLIYYSQIVNDFQKGDIAEGYSVSREKKESFPLTVTSAQKNPTAFYLCASSPTSGGIEPYNEQFFGPGTRLTVL.

This clonotype was seen a handful of times. The V call is TRBV27, the J call TRBJ1-2; possible D gene TRBD1, 6 bases. The V end was cut by 5 bases, the J end by 0 bases, with 13 bases between. Germline V CDR1 and CDR2: MNHEY, SMNVEV (reference sequence). The CDR3 runs 15 residues. The CDR3 region is CASSTAGAANYGYTF. CDR3 nucleotide sequence: TGTGCCAGCAGTACTGCAGGGGCAGCTAACTATGGCTACACCTTC.

The sample holds many counts of this clonotype. The rearrangement uses TRBV7-8 and TRBJ2-3; D is possibly TRBD2 (5 bases). The germline gives CDR1 SGHVS, CDR2 FQNEAQ. The ends were cut back, 5 bases at V and 6 bases at J, with 15 bases in the middle. This CDR3 spans 14 amino acids. CDR3 nucleotide sequence: TGTGCCAGCAGCCCTTACTGGGAGCTTGATACGCAGTATTTT. Protein: CASSPYWELDTQYF.

This clonotype appeared a few times. The chain uses TRBV7-6 and TRBJ2-7; D not certain. Germline V gene sequence: CDR1 SGHVS, CDR2 FNYEAQ. V lost 3 bases and J 7 bases, leaving 13 bases between the germline ends. The CDR3 has 13 amino acids. The CDR3 loop is CASSLKNADEQYF. In nucleotides, the CDR3 is TGTGCCAGCAGCTTGAAAAACGCTGATGAGCAGTACTTC. The variable domain in full, with the rest retrieved from reference TRBV7-6 and TRBJ2-7, is GAGVSQSPRYKVTKRGQDVALRCDPISGHVSLYWYRQALGQGPEFLTYFNYEAQQDKSGLPNDRFSAERPEGSISTLTIQRTEQRDSAMYRCASSLKNADEQYFGPGTRLTVT.

This clonotype was seen at least ten times. CDR3 protein: CASSGTNTEAFF. CDR3 nucleotide sequence: TGTGCCAGCAGCGGGACAAACACTGAAGCTTTCTTT. The genes are TRBV7-6 and TRBJ1-1; TRBD1 is a possible D gene (6 bases). The CDR3 contains 12 residues. The germline CDR1 and CDR2 sequences are SGHVS and FNYEAQ. V was clipped by 5 bases and J by 2 bases, with 6 bases between them.

The chain has TRBV10-3 and TRBJ1-2; 8 bases are shared with TRBD1. The germline gives CDR1 ENHRY, CDR2 SYGVKD. The CDR3 covers 12 residues. Trimming removed 6 bases from V and 8 bases from J; junction bases left unmatched: 5. CDR3 region: CAIRLTGDGYTF. In DNA, the CDR3 is TGTGCCATCAGATTGACAGGGGACGGCTACACCTTC.

This clonotype was seen many times. The chain couples TRBV7-9 to TRBJ1-2; possibly TRBD1 for D (6 bases). Per the germline V gene, CDR1 is SEHNR and CDR2 is FQNEAQ (reference sequence). The CDR3 runs to 16 residues. Trimming pared 0 bases from V and 3 bases from J, leaving 14 bases between. The CDR3 DNA sequence: TGTGCCAGCAGCTTAGCCCTAAGGGGGAAGGACTATGGCTACACCTTC. Amino acids: CASSLALRGKDYGYTF.

This clonotype was observed a handful of times. The chain links TRBV12-3 or TRBV12-4 to TRBJ2-6, with D maybe TRBD1 (6 bases). The CDR3 length is 16 residues. Trimming stripped 6 bases from V and 0 bases from J, with 12 bases between. The CDR3 coding sequence is TGTGCCAGCAGCCGCGACAGGCGCTCTGGGGCCAACGTCCTGACTTTC. Translation: CASSRDRRSGANVLTF.

J is TRBJ1-1 and V is TRBV15; 7 bases are shared with TRBD1. V gave up 6 bases and J gave up 1 base; unmatched junction bases: 8. Germline V lookup: CDR1 LNHNV, CDR2 YYDKDF (reference sequence). The CDR3 has 15 residues. The chain's CDR3 is CATRGDRLPNTEAFF. As DNA, the CDR3 is TGTGCCACCAGGGGGGACAGACTCCCGAACACTGAAGCTTTCTTT.